This T cell receptor (beta chain) was recovered during a study of blood T cell repertoires in COVID-19 (dated by TCRdb to the early 2020s). With regard to the full study: The collaborator samples originated in the United States, Italy and Spain and spanned the acute and convalescent phases of COVID-19. The material from the prospective study consisted of cDNA or gDNA derived from T cells, B-cell-depleted T cells, or PBMCs. The dataset comprised deeply sampled blood TCRbeta repertoires from subjects exposed to, actively infected with, or recovered from COVID-19. A freely available public database, intended as a resource for researchers studying the immune response to SARS-CoV-2, is where the repertoires were released. The samples were drawn from two sources: the first 160 participants of the ongoing ImmuneRACE study, and 1,000 to 1,500 subjects contributed by 6 global collaborators. Nearly every sample came with metadata listing a de-identified subject ID, COVID-19 status, age in years and sex. Where available, HLA class I and class II types were obtained from metadata supplied by the sample provider rather than from assay-based typing.

Enrolling through a virtual design, the prospective study's participants ranged in age from roughly 18 to 100 years and lived across 20 to 25 United States geographic areas. In the prospective study, cohorts were assigned on the basis of participant-reported clinical history obtained from a screening survey and a study questionnaire. Recovered participants in ImmuneRACE Cohort 3 were defined as having two consecutive negative NP/OP PCR tests, clearance from a healthcare professional, or resolution of symptoms. Mobile phlebotomists in the prospective study collected whole blood, serum and a nasopharyngeal or oropharyngeal swab from every participant. Participants in the prospective study had the option to provide additional blood draws and questionnaires over a roughly two-month period. Prospective study blood samples were shipped either frozen or at room temperature before DNA extraction. On this clone: What antigen it recognizes has not been identified. No much larger clone is present one base from it, and per-base qualities are unavailable.

Here is what the overall study found, with its caveats: How much clinical and demographic metadata was included differed by source and by participant, and the metadata was provided uncurated.

Deletion took 5 bases off V and 2 bases off J, with a span of 9 bases between the germline ends. CDR1 and CDR2, looked up from the germline V gene (reference sequence), are SGHAT and FQDESV. Measured from the cysteine to the phenylalanine, the CDR3 is 13 residues long. Left in the record is the CDR3 DNA by itself, 39 bases read in frame from the first base. TCRbeta CDR3 regions were amplified from genomic DNA using the immunoSEQ Assay, a bias-controlled multiplex PCR. The study's processing was this. Within the assay, amplification of reference gene primers was used to estimate how many nucleated cells each sample contained. Sequence reads were collapsed and filtered to measure the absolute abundance of every unique TCRbeta CDR3 rearrangement. For each sample, productive Simpson clonality was calculated by taking the square root of Simpson's diversity index across productive rearrangements. The immuneACCESS repertoire file appears here via TCRdb, limited to in-frame rearrangements. These files lack a portion of the clones; in checked studies, under half of the deficit traces to unresolved V genes, and the cause of the others is not known. V and J calls plus clone size are reproduced from that table; the DNA served to infer D and trimming. This sample is represented by under 450,000 clones; about 90% of them were singletons. In total, the top ten clones hold around 3% of the sample.

Sequenced: PBMCs or T cells enriched from blood (not recorded which). The chain is made from TRBV11-1 and TRBJ1-1; TRBD1 is a weak D gene call, 6 bases matching. The receptor was derived from a woman aged 25 to 39 who had recovered from COVID-19. The DNA sequence is given as TGTGCCAGCAGCCCCAGGGGAAACACTGAAGCTTTCTTT. The resulting protein is CASSPRGNTEAFF.